The subject of this entry is one T cell receptor beta chain. Its antigen is currently unknown. The record originates from a study of vaccination and CD4 T cells after COVID-19. Findings of the study overall: Relatively few convalescent patients and no early post-infection timepoints were analyzed.

CDR3 length: 15 residues. V lost 4 bases, J lost 6 bases, and 7 bases stayed unmatched. Oncomine TCR Beta short-read sequencing was applied to DNA from cultured CD4+ T cells. One entry per CDR3 protein results from TCRdb running MiXCR on the PCR reads. Of about 17,000 distinct CDR3 sequences in the sample, roughly 45% are singletons; the top ten hold under 7.5%. Documented treatment: roughly 11-day PBMC culture with coronavirus spike peptide pools or control peptides (ViraFEST assay). The source is a human donor who had recovered from COVID-19. Sequencing used CD4+ T cells from blood, cultured in vitro, obtained before SARS-CoV-2 vaccination. The V call is TRBV12-3 or TRBV12-4, the J call TRBJ1-5, with 9 bases lining up with TRBD1. The CDR3 nucleotides are TGTGCCAGCAGTTCTCGGACAGGGGCTAGTCAGCCCCAGCATTTT. Translating it yields CASSSRTGASQPQHF.